This T cell receptor (beta chain) was recorded in a study of cytomegalovirus exposure and HLA in healthy donors. At the level of the study: Most genotyped donors, approximately 77% of 398, had Caucasian-associated genetic ancestry. Overall study findings and caveats: Highest at DRB1 and lowest at HLA-C, TCR association rates differed among HLA loci in a later analysis. Later on, a genetic analysis was performed. It linked a missense variant in DCLRE1C with V- and J-gene trimming of TCR beta.

PCR used 60 Vbeta primers and 13 Jbeta primers. Here immunoSEQ multiplex PCR was the method, and the copy in TCRdb shows in-frame clones only, minus some. In the table there are around 70,000 clones, 70% to 85% of which are singletons. These donors, healthy bone marrow donors, were studied. On this clone itself: Its antigen is undetermined.

The CDR3 runs to 15 residues. Germline V CDR1 and CDR2: SEHNR, FQNEAQ (reference sequence). With 4 bases clipped from V and 4 bases from J, the junction kept 8 bases outside the gene matches. This receptor was taken from a girl aged 5 to 17 in good health and CMV-seropositive. The rearrangement joins TRBV7-9 to TRBJ1-2, with TRBD1 identical over 8 bases. Sequencing was done on a sample of PBMCs. CDR3 protein: CASSSIRGPIYGYTF. Written as DNA, the CDR3 is TGTGCCAGCAGCTCAATCAGGGGGCCGATCTATGGCTACACCTTC.